A selection of T cell receptor beta chains follows, all from one sample in a study of tumor and adjacent non-tumor tissue in lung cancer. TCRdb re-derived calls from the multiplex PCR reads in MiXCR, one entry per CDR3 protein. The data show around 120,000 distinct CDR3 sequences, 60% to 70% seen once. What was sequenced was lung tumor tissue. Receptor source: a man younger than 45 with non-small cell lung cancer. Both conserved end residues are part of each CDR3. Each record gives: clone size, J gene, D gene, V gene, CDR3 protein, CDR3 DNA. A D gene is named only where the DNA matches it firmly. The size field is filled for only some rows; it gives once, few, many or a size class.

. | TRBJ2-4 | . | TRBV20-1 | CSARGIARGGISPYF | TGCAGTGCTAGAGGCATCGCCAGGGGAGGAATCTCTCCGTACTTC
. | TRBJ1-3 | . | TRBV5-1 | CASSLVGGPGNTIYF | TGCGCCAGCAGCTTGGTGGGAGGGCCTGGAAACACCATATATTTT
. | TRBJ1-4 | . | TRBV5-1 | CAGSLTAGVRELFF | TGCGCCGGCAGCTTGACAGCAGGGGTCAGGGAACTGTTTTTT
. | TRBJ2-5 | . | TRBV7-9 | CASSWDNGPEETQYF | TGTGCCAGCAGCTGGGACAACGGGCCTGAAGAGACCCAGTACTTC
. | TRBJ1-1 | . | TRBV11-1 | CASTLTGRNTEAIF | TGTGCCAGCACCTTGACAGGCAGGAACACTGAAGCTATCTTT
. | TRBJ1-2 | . | TRBV12-3/TRBV12-4 | CASRREGANYGYTF | TGTGCCAGCAGAAGGGAGGGAGCTAACTATGGCTACACCTTC
once | TRBJ1-1 | . | TRBV20-1 | CIVPLFTEAFF | TGCATTGTTCCCCTATTCACTGAAGCTTTCTTT
. | TRBJ1-2 | TRBD1 | TRBV5-1 | CASSLTGTGAEGYTF | TGCGCCAGCAGCTTAACCGGGACAGGGGCCGAGGGCTACACCTTC
. | TRBJ2-5 | TRBD1 | TRBV20-1 | CSARVRGKTQYF | TGCAGTGCCAGAGTCAGGGGGAAGACCCAGTACTTC
. | TRBJ2-5 | TRBD2 | TRBV12-3/TRBV12-4 | CGSSRGGRVTQYF | TGTGGCAGCAGTCGGGGGGGAAGGGTGACCCAGTACTTC
once | TRBJ2-2 | . | TRBV19 | CATLRGTGGLFF | TGTGCCACCCTCCGGGGGACCGGGGGCCTGTTTTTT
. | TRBJ2-1 | TRBD2 | TRBV4-2 | CPSNRPRGSGSYNEQFF | TGTCCCAGCAACCGTCCAAGGGGGAGCGGGAGTTACAATGAGCAGTTCTTC
. | TRBJ2-3 | TRBD1 | TRBV5-4 | CASSWPGGTDARYF | TGTGCCAGCAGCTGGCCAGGGGGCACAGATGCGCGGTATTTT
many | TRBJ1-2 | . | TRBV20-1 | CSARTENYGYTF | TGCAGTGCTAGGACAGAAAACTATGGCTACACCTTC
. | TRBJ2-7 | . | TRBV28 | CATLLPGTYGQYF | TGTGCCACCCTACTACCAGGGACCTACGGGCAGTACTTC
few | TRBJ2-3 | TRBD2 | TRBV20-1 | CSASIGTSGGEITDTQYF | TGCAGTGCTTCGATCGGGACTAGCGGGGGGGAAATCACAGATACGCAGTATTTT
. | TRBJ1-2 | . | TRBV11-2 | CASILMGVNGYTF | TGTGCCAGCATCTTAATGGGGGTAAATGGCTACACCTTC
. | TRBJ1-1 | . | TRBV10-2 | CASNPGGNTETFF | TGCGCCAGCAACCCGGGGGGGAACACTGAAACTTTCTTT
. | TRBJ1-1 | . | TRBV11-1 | CASSSPVRAGEALF | TGTGCCAGCAGCTCCCCCGTCAGGGCGGGTGAAGCTCTCTTT
. | TRBJ2-7 | . | TRBV7-8 | CASSLIPGSYEQYF | TGTGCCAGCAGCTTAATCCCGGGGTCCTACGAGCAGTACTTC
. | TRBJ1-6 | . | TRBV6-5 | CASNGGMRYNSPFHF | TGTGCCAGCAATGGAGGGATGCGTTATAATTCACCCTTCCACTTT
many | TRBJ2-3 | TRBD2 | TRBV6-2/TRBV6-3 | CASSPGLAGTRTDTQYF | TGTGCCAGCAGTCCGGGACTAGCGGGGACTCGCACAGATACGCAGTATTTT
. | TRBJ1-5 | . | TRBV20-1 | CSARTGSNRPQHF | TGCAGCGCTAGGACGGGAAGCAATCGGCCCCAGCATTTT
. | TRBJ2-2 | TRBD2 | TRBV28 | CVSSTFVLGSVGGPGGKLFF | TGTGTCAGCAGTACCTTCGTCCTTGGATCTGTCGGGGGCCCGGGGGGGAAGCTGTTTTTT
. | TRBJ2-7 | . | TRBV20-1 | CNARLGPLRERYF | TGCAATGCCCGGCTAGGACCCTTGAGGGAGCGGTACTTC
many | TRBJ1-1 | . | TRBV6-6 | CASSYASWDTEAFF | TGTGCCAGCAGTTACGCGTCTTGGGACACTGAAGCTTTCTTT
. | TRBJ1-1 | . | TRBV6-5 | CASSYGPNTGAFF | TGTGCCAGCAGCTACGGACCGAACACTGGAGCTTTCTTT
few | TRBJ2-6 | . | TRBV7-3 | CASSLAPSSGANVLTF | TGTGCCAGCAGCTTGGCCCCGAGCTCTGGGGCCAACGTCCTGACTTTC
. | TRBJ2-7 | TRBD1 | TRBV11-3 | CANSPTTGGYEQYF | TGTGCCAACAGCCCGACGACAGGGGGCTACGAGCAGTACTTC
many | TRBJ2-3 | TRBD2 | TRBV6-1 | CASSELAGGILDTQYF | TGTGCCAGCAGTGAATTAGCGGGAGGGATTCTTGATACGCAGTATTTT
many | TRBJ2-3 | TRBD1 | TRBV5-4 | CASSLRQGGTDTQYF | TGTGCCAGCAGCCTTAGACAGGGGGGCACAGATACGCAGTATTTT
. | TRBJ2-7 | . | TRBV6-5 | CASSMVPGSSYEQYF | TGTGCCAGCAGCATGGTTCCGGGCAGCTCCTACGAGCAGTACTTC
many | TRBJ1-2 | TRBD1 | TRBV6-1 | CASSRFGQGDAGYTF | TGTGCCAGCAGTCGATTCGGACAGGGTGATGCTGGCTACACCTTC
many | TRBJ2-5 | . | TRBV25-1 | CASSLPGAGETQYF | TGTGCCAGCAGCCTACCAGGGGCGGGGGAGACCCAGTACTTC
. | TRBJ1-3 | TRBD1 | TRBV12-3/TRBV12-4 | CASSLHRQGVAGNTIYF | TGTGCCAGCAGTCTCCACAGACAGGGGGTCGCCGGAAACACCATATATTTT
. | TRBJ1-1 | . | TRBV6-6 | CATSYGGMNTKAFF | TGTGCCACCAGTTACGGGGGTATGAACACTAAAGCTTTCTTT
many | TRBJ2-5 | . | TRBV20-1 | CSANRDEQETQYF | TGCAGTGCTAACCGGGACGAACAAGAGACCCAGTACTTC
. | TRBJ2-3 | . | TRBV29-1 | CSVQILPSTDTQYF | TGCAGCGTTCAGATACTTCCTAGCACAGATACGCAGTATTTT
. | TRBJ2-6 | . | TRBV30 | CAWIKAIAGANVLTF | TGTGCCTGGATTAAGGCAATCGCTGGGGCCAACGTCCTGACTTTC
many | TRBJ1-3 | . | TRBV10-1 | CASSGQVGSTIYF | TGCGCCAGCAGTGGCCAGGTCGGGTCCACCATATATTTT
few | TRBJ1-2 | . | TRBV11-2 | CANNPFGNYGYTF | TGTGCCAACAACCCCTTCGGCAACTATGGCTACACCTTC
many | TRBJ1-2 | . | TRBV20-1 | CSAREDSPFYTF | TGCAGTGCTAGGGAGGACAGCCCCTTCTACACCTTC